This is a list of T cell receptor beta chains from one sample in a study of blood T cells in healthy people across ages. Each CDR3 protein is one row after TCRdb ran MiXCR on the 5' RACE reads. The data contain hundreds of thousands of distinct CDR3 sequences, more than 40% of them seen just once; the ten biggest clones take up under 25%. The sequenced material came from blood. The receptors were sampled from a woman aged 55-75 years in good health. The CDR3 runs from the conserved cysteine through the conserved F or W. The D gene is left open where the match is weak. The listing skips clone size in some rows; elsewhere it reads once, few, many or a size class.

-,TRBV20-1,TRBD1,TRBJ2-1,TGCAATGCTAGAGATACTGAGGGGGCGCGGTACAATGAGCAGTTCTTC,CNARDTEGARYNEQFF
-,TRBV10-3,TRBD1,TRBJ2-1,TGTGCCATCAGTGAGTCACAGGGGCGGAATGAGCAGTTCTTC,CAISESQGRNEQFF
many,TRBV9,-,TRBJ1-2,TGTGCCAGCAGCGTAGTAGAAGGGGCCGGCTACACCTTC,CASSVVEGAGYTF
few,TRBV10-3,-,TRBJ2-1,TGTGCCACCTATCGAACAGGGTATGAGCAGTTCTTC,CATYRTGYEQFF
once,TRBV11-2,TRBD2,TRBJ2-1,TGTGCCAGCAGTCTAAGACTAGCCCCCTACAATGAGCAGTTCTTC,CASSLRLAPYNEQFF
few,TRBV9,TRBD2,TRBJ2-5,TGTGCCAGCAGCGACGGGGGACTAGCGGGAGGAAGAGAGACCCAGTACTTC,CASSDGGLAGGRETQYF
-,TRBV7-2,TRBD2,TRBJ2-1,TGTGCCAGCAGCAGACTAGCGGGAAACTACAATGGGCAGTTCTTC,CASSRLAGNYNGQFF
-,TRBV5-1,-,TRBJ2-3,TGCGCCAGCAGCTTGGGAGGCCTTGGGGCTACTAGCACAGATACGCAGTATTTT,CASSLGGLGATSTDTQYF
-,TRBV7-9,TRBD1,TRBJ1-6,TGTGCCAGCAGCCGACAGGGAACCAATAATTCACCCCTCCACTTT,CASSRQGTNNSPLHF
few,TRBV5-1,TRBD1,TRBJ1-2,TGCGCCAGCAGCGTGGGACAGGGACCAAGTGGCTACACCTTC,CASSVGQGPSGYTF
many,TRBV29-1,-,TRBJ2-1,TGCAGCGTCCGAGCGGCGACCTACAATGAGCAGTTCTTC,CSVRAATYNEQFF
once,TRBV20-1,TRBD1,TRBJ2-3,TGCAGTGCGAGGACAGGGTGGGGCACAGATACGCAGTATTTT,CSARTGWGTDTQYF
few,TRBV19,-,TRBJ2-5,TGTGCCAGTACGGGGGCGGGAGTTCAAGAGACCCAGTACTTC,CASTGAGVQETQYF
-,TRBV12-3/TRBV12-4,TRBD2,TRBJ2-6,TGTGCCAGCAGTTTGACTAGCGGGAGCTCTGGGGCCAACGTCCTGACTTTC,CASSLTSGSSGANVLTF
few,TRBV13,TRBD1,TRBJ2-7,TGTGCCAGCAAAGACGCTGGGACAGCCCCTGTGGAGCAGTACTTC,CASKDAGTAPVEQYF
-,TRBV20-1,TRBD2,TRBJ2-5,TGCAGTGCTAGAGATGTCCTAGCGGGGATCCAAGAGACCCAGTACTTC,CSARDVLAGIQETQYF
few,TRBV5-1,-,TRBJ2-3,TGCGCCAGCTGCCCGACGGGCAGCACAGATACGCAGTATTTT,CASCPTGSTDTQYF
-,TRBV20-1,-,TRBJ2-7,TGCAGTGCTAGAGATCCTCACGGAGGAAAGGGGATCTACGAGCAGTACTTC,CSARDPHGGKGIYEQYF
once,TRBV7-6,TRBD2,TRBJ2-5,TGTGCCAGCAGCCCGGGGAGGGTGTCTGAGCAGTACTTC,CASSPGRVSEQYF
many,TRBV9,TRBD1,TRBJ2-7,TGTGCCAGCAGCGTTATGGGACAGGGAGAGCAGTACTTC,CASSVMGQGEQYF